The 10 T cell receptor beta chains below all came from one sample that was sequenced in a study of cytomegalovirus exposure and HLA in healthy donors. The study ran its PCR with 60 Vbeta and 13 Jbeta primers. Generated by immunoSEQ multiplex PCR, the TCRdb table keeps only in-frame clones and is missing some. The sample yields over 200,000 clones, about 70% seen once. Sample: PBMCs. The origin of the receptors is a young woman in good health and CMV-seronegative.

CDR3 DNA sequence: TGTGCCAGCAGCTTTAGGACTAGCAGGGGTGCCTACAATGAGCAGTTCTTC. Its translation: CASSFRTSRGAYNEQFF. The V gene is TRBV5-8, the J gene TRBJ2-1, with 8 nucleotides matching TRBD2. The CDR3 totals 17 residues. The trim removed 2 bases at V and 2 bases at J, leaving 9 bases unmatched. CDR1 and CDR2 from the germline V gene are SGHTS and YDEGEE.

The chain joins TRBV5-6 to TRBJ2-5; TRBD2 matches at 9 bases. CDR3 length: 15 amino acids. Germline V CDR1 and CDR2: SGHDT, YYEEEE. V lost 0 bases and J lost 5; bases outside the gene matches: 5. The CDR3 spells CASSLGGGAGETQYF. As DNA, the CDR3 is TGTGCCAGCAGCTTGGGCGGGGGGGCCGGGGAGACCCAGTACTTC.

This chain connects TRBV18 to TRBJ2-3; 10 bases align to TRBD2. Germline V CDR1 and CDR2: KGHSH, LQKENI. V lost 4 bases, J lost 3 bases, and 4 bases stayed unmatched. The CDR3 is 15 residues long. DNA for the CDR3: TGTGCCAGCTCACTAGCGGGGGGCGGAACAGATACGCAGTATTTT. This translates into CASSLAGGGTDTQYF.

The J gene is TRBJ2-3, the V gene TRBV30, with no clear D. CDR3 size: 15 residues. V was trimmed by 0 bases and J by 4 bases, leaving 14 bases between them. Looked up from germline, CDR1 is GTSNPN and CDR2 is SVGIG (reference sequence). CDR3 sequence: CAWSVLRVGSDTQYF. CDR3 in DNA: TGTGCCTGGAGTGTACTCCGGGTCGGATCAGATACGCAGTATTTT.

V is TRBV10-1 and J is TRBJ2-1; a possible D gene is TRBD1 (6 bases). Per the germline V gene, CDR1 is WNHNN and CDR2 is SYGVQD (reference sequence). The CDR3 is 15 amino acids. Trimming took 9 bases from V and 6 from J, leaving 21 bases between them. For the CDR3, the DNA is TGCGCCAGGCATTTCAGGGGCCCGCCCCCCAATGAGCAGTTCTTC. This sequence encodes CARHFRGPPPNEQFF.

This clone was detected only once. The genes are TRBV6-1 and TRBJ1-1; 8 bases map to TRBD1. The length of the CDR3 is 12 residues. From germline, CDR1 is MNHNS and CDR2 SASEGT. V lost 6 bases, J lost 8 bases, and 5 bases stayed unmatched. The CDR3 DNA sequence: TGTGCCAGCAGCACGGACAGGGCAGAAGCTTTCTTT. As protein: CASSTDRAEAFF.

This clone was counted a few times. The V and J genes are TRBV2 and TRBJ2-1, with 10 nucleotides matching TRBD2. Germline trimming cut 11 bases from V and 6 bases from J; bases unmatched to any gene: 7. From germline, CDR1 is SNHLY and CDR2 FYNNEI. The CDR3 loop spans 13 amino acids. CDR3 in DNA: TGTGCCGGCCGAGCGGGAGGGTTCAATGAGCAGTTCTTC. It specifies CAGRAGGFNEQFF.

Comment on this clone: Germline and junction disagree at one end, which may indicate a read error. The rearrangement uses TRBV7-9 and TRBJ2-5; D gene uncertain. Germline CDR1 and CDR2: SEHNR and FQNEAQ (reference sequence). There are 14 residues in the CDR3. Here the CDR3 reads CSSSSELPWETQYF. CDR3 nucleotides: TGTTCCAGCAGCTCTGAACTCCCCTGGGAGACCCAGTACTTC.

The chain links TRBV19 to TRBJ1-1; TRBD1 agrees at 8 bases. The V segment lost 3 bases and the J segment 10 bases; nucleotides outside the gene matches: 4. The CDR3 spans 12 residues. CDR1 is LNHDA, CDR2 SQIVND, per germline (reference sequence). CDR3 in amino acids: CASSMRTGRAFF. The CDR3 DNA reads as TGTGCCAGTAGTATGCGGACAGGGAGAGCTTTCTTT.

The chain recombines TRBV14 with TRBJ1-4, with no clear D. V lost 3 bases and J 5 bases, leaving 4 bases between the germline ends. CDR1 and CDR2 from the germline V gene are SGHDN and FVKESK. The CDR3 has 12 residues. CDR3: CASSHTNEKLFF. The DNA for the CDR3 is TGTGCCAGCAGCCATACAAATGAAAAACTGTTTTTT. Using reference TRBV14 and TRBJ1-4 for the parts outside the CDR3, the full variable domain is EAGVTQFPSHSVIEKGQTVTLRCDPISGHDNLYWYRRVMGKEIKFLLHFVKESKQDESGMPNNRFLAERTGGTYSTLKVQPAELEDSGVYFCASSHTNEKLFFGSGTQLSVL.